A selection of T cell receptor beta chains follows, all from one sample in a study of blood T cell repertoires in COVID-19. The assay was immunoSEQ multiplex PCR, and TCRdb's table has in-frame clones only and misses some. The repertoire holds around 340,000 clones, with more than 70% as singletons. Sequenced material: peripheral blood. The receptors were sampled from an older woman with COVID-19, enrolled during active disease. The CDR3 runs from the conserved cysteine through the conserved F or W. A D gene is named only where the DNA matches it firmly. The size field is filled for only some rows; it gives once, few, many or a size class.

v_gene	abundance	j_gene	d_gene	CDR3aa	CDR3nt
TRBV7-9	.	TRBJ1-1	.	CASSLLPTGAEAFF	TGTGCCAGCAGCTTACTCCCGACAGGTGCCGAAGCTTTCTTT
TRBV19	.	TRBJ2-5	.	CASKRGGGGEQETQYF	TGTGCCTCTAAAAGGGGAGGGGGGGGCGAACAAGAGACCCAGTACTTC
TRBV19	.	TRBJ1-2	.	CASSILNYGYTF	TGTGCCAGTAGTATCCTTAACTATGGCTACACCTTC
TRBV6-1	.	TRBJ2-7	TRBD1	CASRERQGHSSYEQYF	TGTGCCAGCAGAGAACGACAGGGGCATAGTTCCTACGAGCAGTACTTC
TRBV3-1/TRBV3-2	.	TRBJ1-5	TRBD1	CASSQGRQGYQPQHF	TGTGCCAGCAGCCAAGGTCGACAGGGGTATCAGCCCCAGCATTTT
TRBV5-1	.	TRBJ1-1	TRBD1	CASSSTGRVTEAFF	TGCGCCAGCAGCTCGACAGGGCGGGTCACTGAAGCTTTCTTT
TRBV5-4	.	TRBJ2-7	TRBD2	CASSSPGLAGAYEQYF	TGTGCCAGCAGCTCCCCTGGACTAGCGGGGGCCTACGAGCAGTACTTC
TRBV7-9	.	TRBJ2-2	TRBD1	CASSFTGVVGTGELFF	TGTGCCAGCAGCTTCACAGGGGTTGTGGGAACCGGGGAGCTGTTTTTT
TRBV6-2/TRBV6-3	.	TRBJ2-1	TRBD2	CASTPGGVYNEQFF	TGTGCCAGCACCCCGGGGGGGGTCTACAATGAGCAGTTCTTC
TRBV12-3/TRBV12-4	few	TRBJ1-1	.	CASSFIRNTEAFF	TGTGCCAGCAGTTTTATTAGGAACACTGAAGCTTTCTTT
TRBV6-5	.	TRBJ2-5	TRBD1	CASSYSPAGGPETQYF	TGTGCCAGCAGTTACTCGCCGGCAGGGGGCCCAGAGACCCAGTACTTC
TRBV13	.	TRBJ1-1	TRBD1	CASSLGDRSRTEAFF	TGTGCCAGCAGCTTAGGGGACAGGTCGCGGACTGAAGCTTTCTTT
TRBV18	.	TRBJ1-3	.	CASSPSLPSSGNTIYF	TGTGCCAGCTCACCATCTTTGCCGAGCTCTGGAAACACCATATATTTT
TRBV9	.	TRBJ2-1	TRBD2	CASSVLDSGGMVYNEQFF	TGTGCCAGCAGCGTTCTAGATAGCGGGGGGATGGTATACAATGAGCAGTTCTTC
TRBV21-1	.	TRBJ2-7	.	CASSTGQSYEQYF	TGTGCCAGCAGCACCGGACAATCCTACGAGCAGTACTTC
TRBV25-1	once	TRBJ1-5	TRBD1	CASSEPEGQGGDQPQHF	TGTGCCAGCAGTGAACCGGAGGGACAGGGAGGAGATCAGCCCCAGCATTTT
TRBV4-2	.	TRBJ1-6	.	CASSQDLRALEYSPLHF	TGTGCCAGCAGCCAAGATTTGAGGGCGCTTGAGTATTCACCCCTCCACTTT
TRBV29-1	.	TRBJ1-1	.	CSVGRGGGEKNTEAFF	TGCAGCGTCGGTCGTGGTGGGGGCGAGAAAAACACTGAAGCTTTCTTT
TRBV6-6	.	TRBJ2-2	TRBD1	CASSATTGTGAGELFF	TGTGCCAGCAGTGCCACAACCGGGACAGGGGCCGGGGAGCTGTTTTTT
TRBV12-3/TRBV12-4	.	TRBJ2-2	.	CAFWGVIGELFF	TGTGCCTTCTGGGGGGTAATCGGGGAGCTGTTTTTT
TRBV4-2	.	TRBJ2-1	TRBD1	CASSRGQGNNEQFF	TGTGCCAGCAGCCGGGGACAGGGGAACAATGAGCAGTTCTTC
TRBV28	.	TRBJ1-1	.	CASSTPGDTEAFF	TGTGCCAGCAGTACCCCAGGGGACACTGAAGCTTTCTTT
TRBV2	.	TRBJ1-6	.	CASREGGTNSPLHF	TGTGCCAGCAGGGAGGGCGGGACTAATTCACCCCTCCACTTT
TRBV3-1/TRBV3-2	.	TRBJ2-4	TRBD1	CASSPSGQGNIQYF	TGTGCCAGCAGCCCATCGGGACAGGGCAACATTCAGTACTTC
TRBV6-6	.	TRBJ1-6	.	CASGSGDRNSPLHF	TGTGCCAGCGGTTCAGGGGACCGCAATTCACCCCTCCACTTT
TRBV29-1	.	TRBJ1-1	TRBD1	CSPRTGTEAFF	TGCAGCCCTCGGACAGGGACTGAAGCTTTCTTT
TRBV18	once	TRBJ1-6	.	CASSPQGQGSPLHF	TGTGCCAGCTCACCACAGGGCCAGGGTTCACCCCTCCACTTT
TRBV3-1/TRBV3-2	.	TRBJ1-1	TRBD1	CASSQDETGGDTEAFF	TGTGCCAGCAGCCAAGACGAAACAGGGGGGGACACTGAAGCTTTCTTT
TRBV7-3	.	TRBJ2-3	.	CASSFAGPLDTQYF	TGTGCCAGCAGCTTCGCAGGGCCTCTGGATACGCAGTATTTT